The 17 T cell receptor beta chains below come from one sample, sequenced in a study of blood T cell repertoires in COVID-19. Data came from immunoSEQ multiplex PCR; TCRdb stores just in-frame clones and leaves some out. The sample records 150,000 to 180,000 clones, 75% to 85% being singletons. The sample consisted of peripheral blood. Receptors originate from a man aged 55 to 70 with acute or convalescent COVID-19.

The gene calls are TRBV3-1 (or the pseudogene TRBV3-2) and TRBJ2-5; TRBD1 is a possible D gene (5 bases). The V gene lost 4 bases and the J gene lost 3 bases, with 9 bases spanning the gap. The germline gives CDR1 LGHDT, CDR2 YNNKEL (reference sequence). CDR3 length: 13 residues. CDR3 DNA: TGTGCCAGCAGCCGACCCAGGGAAGAGACCCAGTACTTC. Residues: CASSRPREETQYF.

This sequence joins TRBV9 and TRBJ1-2, with 7 nucleotides matching TRBD1. The CDR3 runs 14 residues. With V trimmed by 3 bases and J by 4 bases, 6 bases remained unmatched. Germline V gene sequence: CDR1 SGDLS, CDR2 YYNGEE. The CDR3 loop reads CASSAGTEAYGYTF. Written as DNA, the CDR3 is TGTGCCAGCAGCGCCGGGACAGAGGCCTATGGCTACACCTTC.

This rearrangement joins TRBV7-2 to TRBJ2-5; the match to TRBD1 covers 9 bases. The V gene's germline CDR1 is SGHTA and CDR2 FQGNSA. Trimming removed 5 bases from V and 5 bases from J; junction bases left unmatched: 12. The CDR3 is 16 amino acids. The CDR3 sequence is CASSLAGTGWMETQYF. CDR3 coding DNA: TGTGCCAGCAGCCTCGCCGGGACAGGGTGGATGGAGACCCAGTACTTC. Full variable domain (outside the CDR3, taken from reference TRBV7-2 and TRBJ2-5): GAGVSQSPSNKVTEKGKDVELRCDPISGHTALYWYRQSLGQGLEFLIYFQGNSAPDKSGLPSDRFSAERTGGSVSTLTIQRTQQEDSAVYLCASSLAGTGWMETQYFGPGTRLLVL.

This clone was recorded only once. The gene calls are TRBV13 and TRBJ2-5; TRBD2 matches at 9 bases. The CDR3 sequence is 14 residues long. V trimming: 3 bases; J trimming: 4 bases; junction bases outside the gene matches: 3. Germline loops: CDR1 PRHDT, CDR2 FYEKMQ (reference sequence). CDR3 coding DNA: TGTGCCAGCAGCTTTGGCGGGGGGGCAGAGACCCAGTACTTC. Translation: CASSFGGGAETQYF.

This rearrangement joins TRBV24-1 to TRBJ2-5; D possibly corresponds to TRBD2 (6 bases). Trimming removed 5 bases from V and 2 bases from J, with 11 bases in between. The germline V gene encodes CDR1 KGHDR and CDR2 SFDVKD. The CDR3 is 14 amino acids. This chain's CDR3 is CATSVGGRQETQYF. The CDR3, as DNA: TGTGCCACCAGTGTTGGGGGGAGGCAAGAGACCCAGTACTTC.

The chain joins TRBV7-9 to TRBJ1-2; D possibly corresponds to TRBD1 (6 bases). Germline CDR1 reads SEHNR; CDR2 reads FQNEAQ (reference sequence). The CDR3 runs 13 residues. V shed 5 bases and J shed 8 bases, with 15 bases lying between them. CDR3 nucleotides: TGTGCCAGCAGCCCGACAGGACCATCGGGCTACACCTTC. Translation gives CASSPTGPSGYTF.

The sample holds one count of this clone. The rearrangement uses TRBV3-1 (or the pseudogene TRBV3-2) and TRBJ2-7; possible D gene TRBD2, 5 bases. V lost 8 bases to trimming and J lost 4 bases, with 9 bases between them. CDR1 LGHDT and CDR2 YNNKEL come from the germline V gene (reference sequence). CDR3 length equals 11 residues. Written as DNA, the CDR3 is TGTGCCAGCGCGGGCGGGTACGAGCAGTACTTC. It translates to CASAGGYEQYF.

V usage is TRBV10-3 and J usage is TRBJ2-5, with TRBD1 as a possible D gene (5 bases). V was trimmed by 3 bases and J by 0 bases, leaving 11 bases between them. The germline V gene encodes CDR1 ENHRY and CDR2 SYGVKD. The CDR3 is 15 residues long. CDR3 residues: CAISDSNRYQETQYF. CDR3 DNA sequence: TGTGCCATCAGTGATTCTAACAGGTACCAAGAGACCCAGTACTTC.

Here the CDR3 reads CASSWGTYEQYF. The CDR3 coding sequence is TGTGCCAGCAGTTGGGGCACCTACGAGCAGTACTTC. The rearrangement joins TRBV5-6 to TRBJ2-7; perhaps TRBD1 as D (5 bases). The CDR3 runs 12 residues. Per germline, CDR1 SGHDT and CDR2 YYEEEE. Trimming removed 5 bases from V and 2 bases from J, with 8 bases in between.

This chain joins TRBV4-2 and TRBJ1-5; TRBD1 agrees at 7 bases. CDR1 LGHNA and CDR2 YNFKEQ come from the germline V gene. The CDR3 contains 15 residues. V gave up 3 bases and J gave up 4 bases; unmatched junction bases: 6. This CDR3 is CASSQLGQPNQPQHF. For the CDR3, the DNA is TGTGCCAGCAGCCAGTTGGGACAGCCGAATCAGCCCCAGCATTTT.

This clone was seen just once. The chain links TRBV18 to TRBJ2-1, with 9 bases identical to TRBD1. The CDR3 is made up of 16 amino acids. Germline loops: CDR1 KGHSH, CDR2 LQKENI. V trimming: 5 bases; J trimming: 5 bases; junction bases outside the gene matches: 10. CDR3 nucleotide sequence: TGTGCCAGCTCATCACTCCTGGGACAGGGTGACAATGAGCAGTTCTTC. It yields the protein CASSSLLGQGDNEQFF.

The J gene is TRBJ2-1, the V gene TRBV7-2; 13 positions agree with TRBD2. Unmatched junction bases numbered 4, after V lost 2 bases and J lost 6 bases. Germline V gene data show CDR1 as SGHTA and CDR2 as FQGNSA. The CDR3 runs to 16 residues. CDR3 bases: TGTGCCAGCAGCTTAAGGAGGACTAGCGGGGGCAATGAGCAGTTCTTC. This translates into CASSLRRTSGGNEQFF.

The gene calls are TRBV4-1 and TRBJ1-4; 7 positions match TRBD1. V lost 6 bases, J lost 5 bases, and 9 bases stayed unmatched. Looked up from germline, CDR1 is MGHRA and CDR2 is YSYEKL. The CDR3 covers 15 residues. The CDR3 here is CASRISGTANEKLFF. In DNA form, the CDR3 reads TGCGCCAGCAGAATATCCGGGACAGCAAATGAAAAACTGTTTTTT.

This clone has a handful of counts. This chain connects TRBV5-1 to TRBJ1-1, with 7 bases aligning to TRBD1. The V and J ends lost 4 bases and 1 base, in that order; junction bases with no gene match: 4. The CDR3 length is 14 residues. CDR1 is SGHRS and CDR2 is YFSETQ in the germline V gene. DNA for the CDR3: TGCGCCAGCAGCGCCCGGACAGGGAACACTGAAGCTTTCTTT. This gives the protein CASSARTGNTEAFF.

The rearrangement uses TRBV7-2 and TRBJ2-7; D might be TRBD1 (6 bases). This CDR3 is built from 12 residues. The V gene lost 5 bases and the J gene lost 4 bases, with 9 bases spanning the gap. From germline, CDR1 is SGHTA and CDR2 FQGNSA. This chain's CDR3 is CASSGTGYEQYF. CDR3 nucleotide sequence: TGTGCCAGCAGCGGCACAGGGTACGAGCAGTACTTC.

This chain uses TRBV9 with TRBJ2-7; a possible D gene is TRBD1 (5 bases). This CDR3 region has 15 residues. CDR1 is SGDLS, CDR2 YYNGEE, per germline. V shed 0 bases and J shed 3 bases, with 13 bases lying between them. CDR3: CASSVEPDTNYEQYF. The CDR3 nucleotides are TGTGCCAGCAGCGTAGAGCCGGACACCAACTACGAGCAGTACTTC.

J is TRBJ1-2 and V is TRBV11-2; D possibly corresponds to TRBD1 (6 bases). V was trimmed by 5 bases and J by 5 bases, leaving 12 bases between them. The CDR3 loop spans 13 amino acids. Germline CDR1 and CDR2: SGHAT and FQNNGV. The DNA for the CDR3 is TGTGCCAGCAGCAGGGGGTTTCAATATGGCTACACCTTC. It yields the protein CASSRGFQYGYTF.